This is a list of T cell receptor beta chains from one sample in a study of OX40 agonist ivuxolimab in advanced cancers. Assay: immunoSEQ multiplex PCR; the TCRdb copy retains only in-frame clones and omits some. There are roughly 41,000 clones in the sample; roughly four fifths occur only once, and about 1.8% lies in the top ten. The source material was CD4+ or CD8+ T cells sorted from blood, sampled in a trial of the OX40 agonist ivuxolimab. The receptors come from an adult with an advanced solid tumor such as melanoma, head and neck, liver or kidney cancer. Both conserved end residues are part of each CDR3. The D gene is left open where the match is weak. The size entry is marked missing in some rows and otherwise reads once, few, many or a size class.

j_gene	abundance	v_gene	d_gene	CDR3aa	CDR3nt
TRBJ2-5	-	TRBV6-1	TRBD2	CASGGTSGVQETQYF	TGTGCCAGCGGCGGGACTAGCGGGGTTCAAGAGACCCAGTACTTC
TRBJ1-2	-	TRBV5-1	-	CASSLLGKNYGYTF	TGCGCCAGCAGCTTGCTCGGGAAGAACTATGGCTACACCTTC
TRBJ2-1	-	TRBV11-3	TRBD1	CASSLAGQARNEQFF	TGTGCCAGCAGCTTAGCAGGACAGGCTCGCAATGAGCAGTTCTTC
TRBJ1-6	few	TRBV4-2	TRBD1	CASSQDRGDSAQNSPLHF	TGTGCCAGCAGCCAAGATAGGGGGGACAGCGCCCAGAATTCACCCCTCCACTTT
TRBJ2-3	-	TRBV18	-	CASSPEGGNRDTQYF	TGTGCCAGCTCACCCGAGGGGGGGAACAGAGATACGCAGTATTTT
TRBJ2-2	-	TRBV2	-	CASRSRDWNTGELFF	TGTGCCAGCAGATCCCGGGACTGGAACACCGGGGAGCTGTTTTTT
TRBJ1-5	-	TRBV15	-	CATSRATADQPQHF	TGTGCCACCAGCAGAGCGACAGCCGATCAGCCCCAGCATTTT
TRBJ2-1	-	TRBV5-1	-	CASSLGTGGNEQFF	TGCGCCAGCAGCCTGGGGACTGGAGGCAATGAGCAGTTCTTC
TRBJ2-7	-	TRBV4-3	TRBD1	CASSVSGTGVKEQYF	TGCGCCAGCAGCGTATCCGGGACAGGGGTTAAGGAGCAGTACTTC
TRBJ1-2	-	TRBV9	TRBD1	CASSQAEGASYGYTF	TGTGCCAGCAGCCAGGCGGAGGGGGCCAGCTATGGCTACACCTTC
TRBJ2-3	once	TRBV7-9	TRBD2	CASSSTSGGAINTQYF	TGTGCCAGCAGCTCCACTAGCGGGGGGGCTATAAATACGCAGTATTTT
TRBJ1-2	-	TRBV5-8	-	CASSLGQINYGYTF	TGTGCCAGCAGCTTGGGACAGATAAACTATGGCTACACCTTC
TRBJ1-1	-	TRBV18	-	CASSPGQGIAFF	TGTGCCAGCTCACCGGGGCAGGGTATAGCTTTCTTT
TRBJ2-7	-	TRBV11-2	TRBD1	CASSPVTGVFEQYF	TGTGCCAGCAGCCCGGTGACAGGGGTATTCGAGCAGTACTTC
TRBJ1-5	-	TRBV6-1	-	CASSEPWSNQPQHF	TGTGCCAGCAGTGAGCCTTGGAGCAATCAGCCCCAGCATTTT
TRBJ2-1	-	TRBV30	-	CAWSVRGSSSYNEQFF	TGTGCCTGGAGTGTACGGGGGTCCAGCTCCTACAATGAGCAGTTCTTC
TRBJ1-2	-	TRBV7-9	-	CASSLAPGYTF	TGTGCCAGCAGCTTAGCGCCTGGCTACACCTTC
TRBJ1-1	few	TRBV23-1	-	CARLSGENTEAFF	TGCGCCAGATTAAGTGGGGAGAACACTGAAGCTTTCTTT
TRBJ1-4	-	TRBV2	-	CASSETEGTTNEKLFF	TGTGCCAGCAGCGAGACTGAGGGGACAACTAATGAAAAACTGTTTTTT
TRBJ1-4	-	TRBV5-1	TRBD1	CASSFKTGGSEKLFF	TGCGCCAGCAGCTTCAAGACAGGGGGCAGTGAAAAACTGTTTTTT
TRBJ2-3	-	TRBV5-1	TRBD2	CASSLQRGGLDTQYF	TGCGCCAGCAGCTTGCAGCGGGGGGGCCTTGATACGCAGTATTTT
TRBJ2-7	-	TRBV19	-	CASSIGTVGYEQYF	TGTGCCAGTAGTATAGGGACAGTTGGCTACGAGCAGTACTTC
TRBJ1-5	-	TRBV2	-	CASRYRWSSNQPQHF	TGTGCCAGCAGGTACAGGTGGTCGAGCAATCAGCCCCAGCATTTT
TRBJ2-1	-	TRBV9	-	CASSVVGGRLRDEQFF	TGTGCCAGCAGCGTAGTCGGGGGACGGTTAAGGGACGAGCAGTTCTTC
TRBJ1-1	-	TRBV7-2	-	CASSLGGKQVLNTEAFF	TGTGCCAGCAGCTTAGGGGGAAAGCAGGTTTTGAACACTGAAGCTTTCTTT
TRBJ1-5	-	TRBV7-8	-	CASSLVTGFQPQHF	TGTGCCAGCAGCTTAGTTACGGGGTTCCAGCCCCAGCATTTT
TRBJ2-2	-	TRBV30	-	CAWSQARRTGELFF	TGTGCCTGGAGTCAGGCCCGCAGGACCGGGGAGCTGTTTTTT
TRBJ2-3	-	TRBV28	-	CASSANRALTDTQYF	TGTGCCAGCAGTGCTAACAGGGCCTTAACAGATACGCAGTATTTT
TRBJ2-5	-	TRBV7-8	-	CASSGGNMQTQYF	TGTGCCAGCAGCGGCGGAAACATGCAGACCCAGTACTTC
TRBJ1-2	-	TRBV6-8	-	CASSEQPLANYGYTF	TGTGCCAGCAGTGAACAGCCCCTAGCTAACTATGGCTACACCTTC
TRBJ2-2	-	TRBV6-1	-	CASERGSTGELFF	TGTGCCAGCGAAAGAGGGAGCACCGGGGAGCTGTTTTTT
TRBJ1-1	-	TRBV19	-	CASSMGARQENTEAFF	TGTGCCAGTAGTATGGGGGCCAGACAAGAGAACACTGAAGCTTTCTTT
TRBJ1-2	-	TRBV29-1	-	CSGRDGHGYTF	TGCAGCGGGCGGGACGGCCATGGCTACACCTTC
TRBJ2-3	-	TRBV19	-	CASSTSRNTDTQYF	TGTGCCAGTAGTACTAGCCGAAACACAGATACGCAGTATTTT
TRBJ2-7	-	TRBV30	TRBD1	CAWRGTGAYEQYF	TGTGCCTGGAGAGGGACAGGCGCCTACGAGCAGTACTTC
TRBJ2-7	-	TRBV27	-	CASSTLDRRNYEQYF	TGTGCCAGCAGTACCCTAGACAGGAGAAACTACGAGCAGTACTTC
TRBJ2-2	-	TRBV18	-	CASSWANTGELFF	TGTGCCAGCTCGTGGGCGAACACCGGGGAGCTGTTTTTT
TRBJ2-5	once	TRBV5-6	-	CASSLALKGTQYF	TGTGCCAGCAGCTTGGCACTCAAAGGGACCCAGTACTTC
TRBJ2-5	-	TRBV18	-	CASSPPMGQETQYF	TGTGCCAGCTCACCACCGATGGGGCAAGAGACCCAGTACTTC
TRBJ1-1	once	TRBV2	-	CASSNDRNTEAFF	TGTGCCAGCAGTAACGACAGGAACACTGAAGCTTTCTTT
TRBJ2-2	-	TRBV10-3	-	CAIRKTTGELFF	TGTGCCATCAGAAAGACTACCGGGGAGCTGTTTTTT
TRBJ1-2	-	TRBV5-6	TRBD1	CASGIPGTGFGYTF	TGTGCCAGCGGCATCCCCGGGACAGGCTTTGGCTACACCTTC
TRBJ2-3	-	TRBV5-5	TRBD1	CASSWDRGPDTQYF	TGTGCCAGCAGCTGGGACAGGGGGCCAGATACGCAGTATTTT
TRBJ1-1	-	TRBV11-3	TRBD1	CASSPQGANTEAFF	TGTGCCAGCAGCCCACAGGGGGCGAACACTGAAGCTTTCTTT
TRBJ2-2	-	TRBV6-6	-	CASRRVSNTGELFF	TGTGCCAGCAGGAGGGTGTCGAACACCGGGGAGCTGTTTTTT
TRBJ1-1	-	TRBV10-3	-	CAIRGDGQWNTEAFF	TGTGCCATCAGGGGAGACGGACAGTGGAACACTGAAGCTTTCTTT
TRBJ2-1	-	TRBV5-1	TRBD2	CASSWLAGGQTYNEQFF	TGCGCCAGCAGCTGGCTAGCGGGGGGGCAAACCTACAATGAGCAGTTCTTC
TRBJ2-7	once	TRBV7-9	-	CASSPLYEQYF	TGTGCCAGCAGCCCACTCTACGAGCAGTACTTC
TRBJ2-1	-	TRBV18	-	CASSPPARDNEQFF	TGTGCCAGCTCACCACCGGCCAGGGACAATGAGCAGTTCTTC
TRBJ2-6	-	TRBV11-2	-	CASTSLFLSGANVLTF	TGTGCCAGCACCTCCCTTTTCCTTTCCGGGGCCAACGTCCTGACTTTC
TRBJ1-6	once	TRBV27	-	CASSFDGDRYSYNSPLHF	TGTGCCAGCAGTTTTGACGGGGATCGATACTCCTATAATTCACCCCTCCACTTT
TRBJ2-5	-	TRBV7-2	-	CASSLGPGAFGRETQYF	TGTGCCAGCAGCCTCGGTCCCGGCGCTTTTGGTCGGGAGACCCAGTACTTC
TRBJ1-2	once	TRBV28	TRBD1	CASSLRTGGGYTF	TGTGCCAGCAGTTTAAGAACAGGGGGTGGCTACACCTTC
TRBJ1-3	-	TRBV11-2	-	CASSAGGFSGNTIYF	TGTGCCAGCAGCGCCGGTGGGTTCTCTGGAAACACCATATATTTT
TRBJ1-6	-	TRBV19	TRBD1	CASRTTTGAYNSPLHF	TGTGCCAGTAGGACCACGACAGGGGCGTATAATTCACCCCTCCACTTT
TRBJ2-1	-	TRBV11-2	-	CASSLAGLYNEQFF	TGTGCCAGCAGCTTAGCGGGGTTATACAATGAGCAGTTCTTC
TRBJ2-4	-	TRBV5-3	-	CARSGRILAKNIQYF	TGTGCCAGAAGCGGGAGGATTTTGGCCAAAAACATTCAGTACTTC
TRBJ2-7	-	TRBV5-1	-	CASSPQGHFYEQYF	TGCGCCAGCAGCCCCCAGGGACACTTCTACGAGCAGTACTTC
TRBJ1-3	-	TRBV29-1	-	CSVGQSGNTIYF	TGCAGCGTTGGACAGTCTGGAAACACCATATATTTT